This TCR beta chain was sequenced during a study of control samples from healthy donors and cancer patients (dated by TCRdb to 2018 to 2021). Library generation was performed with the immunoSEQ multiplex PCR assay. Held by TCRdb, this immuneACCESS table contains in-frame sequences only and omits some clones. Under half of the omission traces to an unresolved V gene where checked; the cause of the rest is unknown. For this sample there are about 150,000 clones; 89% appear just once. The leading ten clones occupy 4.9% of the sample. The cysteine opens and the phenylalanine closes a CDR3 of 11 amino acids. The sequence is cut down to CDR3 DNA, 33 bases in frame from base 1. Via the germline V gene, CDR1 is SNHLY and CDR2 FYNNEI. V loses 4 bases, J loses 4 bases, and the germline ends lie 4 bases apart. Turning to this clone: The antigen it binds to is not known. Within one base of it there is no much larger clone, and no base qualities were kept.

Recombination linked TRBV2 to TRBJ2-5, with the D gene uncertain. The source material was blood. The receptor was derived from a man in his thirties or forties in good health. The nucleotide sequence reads TGTGCCAGCAGTGGGGTAGAGACCCAGTACTTC. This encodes CASSGVETQYF.